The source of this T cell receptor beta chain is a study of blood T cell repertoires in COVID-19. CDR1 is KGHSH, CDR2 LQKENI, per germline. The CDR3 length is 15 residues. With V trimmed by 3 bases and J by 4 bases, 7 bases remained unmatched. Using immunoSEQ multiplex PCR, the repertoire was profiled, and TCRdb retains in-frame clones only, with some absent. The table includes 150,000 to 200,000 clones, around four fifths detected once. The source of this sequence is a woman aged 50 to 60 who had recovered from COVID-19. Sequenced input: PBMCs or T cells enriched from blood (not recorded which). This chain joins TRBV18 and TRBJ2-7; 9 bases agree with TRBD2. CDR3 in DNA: TGTGCCAGCTCACCGGTAGATAGCGGGAGATACGAGCAGTACTTC. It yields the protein CASSPVDSGRYEQYF.